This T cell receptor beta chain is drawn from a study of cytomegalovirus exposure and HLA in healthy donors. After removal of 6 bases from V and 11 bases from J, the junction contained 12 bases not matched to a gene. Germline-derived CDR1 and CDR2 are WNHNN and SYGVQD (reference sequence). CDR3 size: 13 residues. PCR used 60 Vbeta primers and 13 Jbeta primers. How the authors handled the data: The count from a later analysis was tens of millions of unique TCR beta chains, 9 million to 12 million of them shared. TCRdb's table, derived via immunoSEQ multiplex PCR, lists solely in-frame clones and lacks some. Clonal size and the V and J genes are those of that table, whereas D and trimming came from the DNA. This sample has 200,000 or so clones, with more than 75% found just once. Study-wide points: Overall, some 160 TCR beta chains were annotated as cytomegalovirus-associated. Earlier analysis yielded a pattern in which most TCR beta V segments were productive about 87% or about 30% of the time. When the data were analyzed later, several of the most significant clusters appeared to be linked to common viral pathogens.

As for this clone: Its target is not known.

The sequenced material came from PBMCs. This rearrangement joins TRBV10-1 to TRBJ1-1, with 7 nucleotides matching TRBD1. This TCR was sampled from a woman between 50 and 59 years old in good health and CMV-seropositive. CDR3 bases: TGCGCCAGCAGGTCGACAGGGAACAGCGCGGCTTTCTTT. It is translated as CASRSTGNSAAFF.